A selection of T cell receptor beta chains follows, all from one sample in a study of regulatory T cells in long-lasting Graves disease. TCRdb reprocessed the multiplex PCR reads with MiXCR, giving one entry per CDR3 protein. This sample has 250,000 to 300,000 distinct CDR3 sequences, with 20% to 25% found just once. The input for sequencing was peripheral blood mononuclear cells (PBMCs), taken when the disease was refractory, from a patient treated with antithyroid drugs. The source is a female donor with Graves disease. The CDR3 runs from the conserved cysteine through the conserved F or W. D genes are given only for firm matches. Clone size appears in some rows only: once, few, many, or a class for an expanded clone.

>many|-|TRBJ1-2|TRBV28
CASSLVRGEPYGYTF
TGTGCCAGCAGTTTGGTCAGGGGAGAGCCCTATGGCTACACCTTC
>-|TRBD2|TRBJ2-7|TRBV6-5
CASSYTGTSGYEQYF
TGTGCCAGCAGTTACACAGGGACTAGCGGCTACGAGCAGTACTTC
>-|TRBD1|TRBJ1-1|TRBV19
CASSPSPGQGAGEAFF
TGTGCCAGTAGTCCCAGCCCCGGACAGGGGGCGGGTGAAGCTTTCTTT
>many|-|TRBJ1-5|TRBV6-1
CASSPQGNQPQHF
TGTGCCAGCAGCCCCCAGGGGAATCAGCCCCAGCATTTT
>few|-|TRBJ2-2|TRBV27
CASSPLGGGTGELFF
TGTGCCAGCAGCCCGCTTGGTGGGGGCACCGGGGAGCTGTTTTTT
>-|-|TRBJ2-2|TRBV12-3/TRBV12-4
CASSFKGVGELFF
TGTGCCAGCAGTTTCAAGGGGGTCGGGGAGCTGTTTTTT
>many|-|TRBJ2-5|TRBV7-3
CASSQNSQETQYF
TGTGCCAGCAGCCAAAACTCCCAAGAGACCCAGTACTTC
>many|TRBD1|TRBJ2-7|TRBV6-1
CASSPDRDLTKQYF
TGTGCCAGCAGTCCGGACAGGGACCTTACGAAGCAGTACTTC
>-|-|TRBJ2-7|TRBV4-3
CASSQEVEYEQYF
TGCGCCAGCAGCCAAGAGGTGGAATACGAGCAGTACTTC
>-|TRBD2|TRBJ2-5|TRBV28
CASSPRGGGETQYF
TGTGCCAGCAGTCCTCGCGGGGGTGGAGAGACCCAGTACTTC
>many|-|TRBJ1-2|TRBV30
CAWSVSQAYGYTF
TGTGCCTGGAGTGTTTCACAGGCCTATGGCTACACCTTC
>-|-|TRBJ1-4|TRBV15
CATSRGEKLFF
TGTGCCACCTCGCGGGGGGAAAAACTGTTTTTT
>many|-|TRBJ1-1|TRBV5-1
CASSLRGSTEAFF
TGCGCCAGCAGCTTACGAGGGAGCACTGAAGCTTTCTTT
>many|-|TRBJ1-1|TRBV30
CAWSVGSPNTEAFF
TGTGCCTGGAGTGTAGGGTCGCCCAACACTGAAGCTTTCTTT
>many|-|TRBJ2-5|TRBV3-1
CASSQGEETQYF
TGTGCCAGCAGCCAAGGGGAGGAGACCCAGTACTTC
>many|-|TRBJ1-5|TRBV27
CASSPSRGIGNQPQHF
TGTGCCAGCAGTCCTAGTAGGGGGATCGGCAATCAGCCCCAGCATTTT
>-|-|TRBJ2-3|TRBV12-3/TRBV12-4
CASSYFGGTDTQYF
TGTGCCAGCAGTTACTTTGGGGGCACAGATACGCAGTATTTT
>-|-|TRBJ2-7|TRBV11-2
CASSGETAYEQYF
TGTGCCAGCAGTGGAGAGACCGCCTACGAGCAGTACTTC
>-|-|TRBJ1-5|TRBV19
CASSIRYQPQHF
TGTGCCAGTAGTATTCGGTATCAGCCCCAGCATTTT
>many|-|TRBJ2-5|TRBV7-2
CASTQGGGVPETQYF
TGTGCCAGCACCCAAGGAGGGGGAGTCCCAGAGACCCAGTACTTC
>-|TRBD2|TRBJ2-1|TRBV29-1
CSVPMRLAGYNEQFF
TGCAGCGTACCTATGAGACTAGCGGGATACAATGAGCAGTTCTTC
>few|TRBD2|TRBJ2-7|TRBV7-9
CASSLAGGSPHEQYF
TGTGCCAGCAGCTTAGCGGGCGGGAGTCCCCACGAGCAGTACTTC
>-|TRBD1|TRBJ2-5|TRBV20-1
CSARDRKETQYF
TGCAGTGCTCGGGACAGGAAAGAGACCCAGTACTTC
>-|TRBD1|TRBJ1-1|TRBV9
CASSSRDRGSEAFF
TGCGCCAGCAGCTCCCGGGACAGGGGTTCTGAAGCTTTCTTT
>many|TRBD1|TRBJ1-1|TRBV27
CASRNRGMNTEAFF
TGTGCCAGCAGAAACAGGGGGATGAACACTGAAGCTTTCTTT
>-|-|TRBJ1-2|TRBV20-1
CSAPDLVSNYGYTF
TGCAGTGCCCCGGACCTCGTATCTAACTATGGCTACACCTTC
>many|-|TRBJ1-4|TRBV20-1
CSARQDSNEKLFF
TGCAGTGCTAGACAGGACAGTAATGAAAAACTGTTTTTT
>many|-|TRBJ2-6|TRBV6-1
CASGIVGANVLTF
TGTGCCAGCGGTATAGTTGGGGCCAACGTCCTGACTTTC
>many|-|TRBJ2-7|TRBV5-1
CASSANRDVSSYEQYF
TGCGCCAGCAGCGCTAATCGGGACGTAAGCTCCTACGAGCAGTACTTC
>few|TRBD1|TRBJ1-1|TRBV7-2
CASSRQGVGSEAFF
TGTGCCAGCAGCCGACAGGGTGTAGGATCTGAAGCTTTCTTT
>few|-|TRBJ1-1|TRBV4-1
CASSQGRSTEAFF
TGCGCCAGCAGCCAAGGACGGAGCACTGAAGCTTTCTTT
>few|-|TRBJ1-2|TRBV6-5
CASSYSESNYGYTF
TGTGCCAGCAGTTACTCGGAGTCTAACTATGGCTACACCTTC
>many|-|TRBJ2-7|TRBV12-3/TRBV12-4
CASSLYASYEQYF
TGTGCCAGCAGTTTATATGCTAGCTACGAGCAGTACTTC
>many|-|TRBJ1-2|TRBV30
CAWSGRTFYGYTF
TGTGCCTGGAGTGGCAGGACTTTCTATGGCTACACCTTC
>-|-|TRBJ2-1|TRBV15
CATSRQLGYNEQFF
TGTGCCACCAGCAGACAGTTAGGTTACAATGAGCAGTTCTTC
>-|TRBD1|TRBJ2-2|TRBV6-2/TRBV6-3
CASISGTGVAGELFF
TGTGCCAGCATCTCCGGGACAGGGGTCGCCGGGGAGCTGTTTTTT
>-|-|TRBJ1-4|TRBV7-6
CASSSGTDGKLFF
TGTGCCAGCAGCTCCGGGACCGACGGAAAACTGTTTTTT
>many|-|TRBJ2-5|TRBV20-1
CSVSLTGIPQETQYF
TGCAGTGTTTCTTTGACCGGGATCCCCCAAGAGACCCAGTACTTC
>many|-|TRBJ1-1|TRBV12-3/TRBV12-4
CASSLYGLNTEAFF
TGTGCCAGCAGTTTATATGGCCTGAACACTGAAGCTTTCTTT
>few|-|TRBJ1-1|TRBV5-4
CASSYATGRLDEAFF
TGTGCCAGCAGCTACGCTACAGGGAGGCTGGATGAAGCTTTCTTT
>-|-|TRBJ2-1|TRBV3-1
CASSQGAGALNEQFF
TGTGCCAGCAGCCAAGGAGCAGGGGCGCTTAATGAGCAGTTCTTC
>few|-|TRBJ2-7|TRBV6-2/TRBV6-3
CASSYLWEQYF
TGTGCCAGCAGTTACCTGTGGGAGCAGTACTTC
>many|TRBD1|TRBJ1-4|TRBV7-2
CASSLFMGQGGTNEKLFF
TGTGCCAGCAGCTTATTTATGGGACAGGGTGGGACTAATGAAAAACTGTTTTTT
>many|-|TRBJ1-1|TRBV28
CASSLPQTEPSEAFF
TGTGCCAGCAGTTTACCCCAGACCGAGCCAAGCGAAGCTTTCTTT
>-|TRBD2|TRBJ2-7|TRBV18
CASSPPGPGRTYEQYF
TGTGCCAGCTCACCACCGGGGCCCGGGAGGACCTACGAGCAGTACTTC
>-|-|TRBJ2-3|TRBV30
CAWSAGTSTDTQYF
TGTGCCTGGAGTGCCGGGACATCCACAGATACGCAGTATTTT
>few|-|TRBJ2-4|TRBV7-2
CASSSTRWLAKNIQYF
TGTGCCAGCAGCTCGACCCGGTGGCTAGCCAAAAACATTCAGTACTTC
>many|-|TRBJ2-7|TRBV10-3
CAITAVAGNEQYF
TGTGCCATCACCGCGGTTGCGGGAAACGAGCAGTACTTC
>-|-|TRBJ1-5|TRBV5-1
CASSPTGRSNQPQHF
TGCGCCAGCAGCCCAACGGGACGGTCCAATCAGCCCCAGCATTTT
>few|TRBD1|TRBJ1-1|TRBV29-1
CSIKDRGPNTEAFF
TGCAGCATAAAAGACAGGGGGCCCAACACTGAAGCTTTCTTT
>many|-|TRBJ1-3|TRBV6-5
CASSYLSGRNSGNTIYF
TGTGCCAGCAGTTACCTATCTGGACGTAACTCTGGAAACACCATATATTTT
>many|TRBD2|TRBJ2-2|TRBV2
CASSLVSGRANTGELFF
TGTGCCAGCAGTCTTGTTAGCGGGAGGGCGAACACCGGGGAGCTGTTTTTT
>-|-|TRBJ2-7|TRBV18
CASSATGQPLSYEQYF
TGTGCCAGCTCAGCTACCGGACAGCCACTTTCTTACGAGCAGTACTTC
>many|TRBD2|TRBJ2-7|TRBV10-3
CAISEGGTSGYEQYF
TGTGCCATCAGTGAGGGGGGGACTAGCGGCTACGAGCAGTACTTC
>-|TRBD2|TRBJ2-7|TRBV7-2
CASSLQWGGGDEQYF
TGTGCCAGCAGCCTGCAGTGGGGTGGGGGGGACGAGCAGTACTTC
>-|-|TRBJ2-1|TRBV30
CAWGDSTYNEQFF
TGTGCCTGGGGGGACTCCACCTACAATGAGCAGTTCTTC
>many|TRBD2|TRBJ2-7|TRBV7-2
CASSPPGLAPSYEQYF
TGTGCCAGCAGCCCCCCGGGACTAGCGCCTTCCTACGAGCAGTACTTC